This T cell receptor beta chain was profiled in a study of cytomegalovirus exposure and HLA in healthy donors. There are a few counts of this clone. This CDR3 contains 15 residues. CDR1 MNHEY and CDR2 SMNVEV come from the germline V gene (reference sequence). Losses at the gene ends were 1 base for V and 6 bases for J; bases not matched to a gene: 4. The PCR ran on 60 Vbeta and 13 Jbeta primers. The assay was immunoSEQ multiplex PCR, and TCRdb's table has in-frame clones only and misses some. The sample includes 100,000 or so clones, about 13% of them seen just once. Sequencing was done on a sample of PBMCs. The genes are TRBV27 and TRBJ2-2; 8 positions match TRBD1. The source of this sequence is a man aged 35 to 55 in good health and CMV-seropositive. CDR3 protein: CASSLWQGAAGELFF. The DNA for the CDR3 is TGTGCCAGCAGTTTATGGCAGGGGGCAGCCGGGGAGCTGTTTTTT.